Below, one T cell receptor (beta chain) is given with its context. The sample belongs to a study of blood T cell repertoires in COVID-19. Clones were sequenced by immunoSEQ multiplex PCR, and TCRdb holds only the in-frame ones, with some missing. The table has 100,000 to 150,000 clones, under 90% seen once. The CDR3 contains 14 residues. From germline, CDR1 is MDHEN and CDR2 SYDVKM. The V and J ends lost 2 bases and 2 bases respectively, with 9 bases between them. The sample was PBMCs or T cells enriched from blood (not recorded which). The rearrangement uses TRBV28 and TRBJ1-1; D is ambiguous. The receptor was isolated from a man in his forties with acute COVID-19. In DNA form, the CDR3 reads TGTGCCAGCAGTTTAACAATGGGCAACACTGAAGCTTTCTTT. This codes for CASSLTMGNTEAFF.